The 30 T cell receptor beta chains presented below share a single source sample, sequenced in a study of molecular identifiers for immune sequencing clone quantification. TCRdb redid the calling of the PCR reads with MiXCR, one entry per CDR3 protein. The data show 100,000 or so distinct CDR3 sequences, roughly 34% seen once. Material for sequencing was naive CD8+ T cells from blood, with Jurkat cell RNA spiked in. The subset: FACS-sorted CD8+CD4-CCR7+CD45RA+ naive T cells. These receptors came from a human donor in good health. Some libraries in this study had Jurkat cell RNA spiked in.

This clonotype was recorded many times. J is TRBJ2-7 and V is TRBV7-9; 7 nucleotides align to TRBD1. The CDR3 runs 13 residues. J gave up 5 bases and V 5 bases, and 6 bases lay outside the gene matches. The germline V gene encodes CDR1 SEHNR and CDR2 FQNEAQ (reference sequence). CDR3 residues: CASSRDSIHEQYF. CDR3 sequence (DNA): TGTGCCAGCAGCAGGGACAGTATCCACGAGCAGTACTTC.

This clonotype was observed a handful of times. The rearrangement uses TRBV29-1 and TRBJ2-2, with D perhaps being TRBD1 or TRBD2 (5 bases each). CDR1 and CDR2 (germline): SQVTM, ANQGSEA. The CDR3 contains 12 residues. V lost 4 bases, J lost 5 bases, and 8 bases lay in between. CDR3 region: CSVVEGTGELFF. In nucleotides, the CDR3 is TGCAGCGTTGTAGAGGGGACCGGGGAGCTGTTTTTT.

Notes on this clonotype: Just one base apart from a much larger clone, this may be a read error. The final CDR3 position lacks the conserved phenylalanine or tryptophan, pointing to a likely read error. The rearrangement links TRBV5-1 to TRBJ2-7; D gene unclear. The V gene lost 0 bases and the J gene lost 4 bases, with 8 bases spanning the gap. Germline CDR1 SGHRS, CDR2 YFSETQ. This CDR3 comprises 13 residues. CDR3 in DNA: TGCGCCAGCAGCTTGGAAATTGAATACGAGCAGTACATC. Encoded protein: CASSLEIEYEQYI.

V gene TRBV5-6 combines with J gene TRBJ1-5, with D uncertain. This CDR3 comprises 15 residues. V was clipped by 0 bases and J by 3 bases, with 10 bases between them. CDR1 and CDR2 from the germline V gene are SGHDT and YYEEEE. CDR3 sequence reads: CASSLGHYPNQPQHF. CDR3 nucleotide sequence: TGTGCCAGCAGCTTGGGGCACTACCCCAATCAGCCCCAGCATTTT.

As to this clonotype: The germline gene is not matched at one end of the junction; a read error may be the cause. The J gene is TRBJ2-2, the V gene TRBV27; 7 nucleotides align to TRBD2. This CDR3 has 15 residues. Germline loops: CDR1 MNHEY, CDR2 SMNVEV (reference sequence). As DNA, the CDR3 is TGTGCCAGCAGTTTATCCGGGAGGCCCACCGGGGAGCTGATTTTT. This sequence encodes CASSLSGRPTGELIF.

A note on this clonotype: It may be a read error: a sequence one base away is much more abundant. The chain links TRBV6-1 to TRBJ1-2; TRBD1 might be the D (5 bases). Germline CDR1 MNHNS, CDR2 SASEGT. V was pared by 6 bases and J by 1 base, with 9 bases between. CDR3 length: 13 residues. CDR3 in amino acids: CASRIDSNYGYTF. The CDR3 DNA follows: TGTGCCAGCAGGATCGACAGTAACTATGGCTACACCTTC.

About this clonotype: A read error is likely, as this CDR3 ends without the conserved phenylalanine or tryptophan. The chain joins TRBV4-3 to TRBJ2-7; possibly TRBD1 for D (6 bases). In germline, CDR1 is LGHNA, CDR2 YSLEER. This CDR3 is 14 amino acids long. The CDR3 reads CASSQDPTGYAQYY. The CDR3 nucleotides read TGCGCCAGCAGCCAAGACCCGACAGGCTACGCGCAGTACTAC.

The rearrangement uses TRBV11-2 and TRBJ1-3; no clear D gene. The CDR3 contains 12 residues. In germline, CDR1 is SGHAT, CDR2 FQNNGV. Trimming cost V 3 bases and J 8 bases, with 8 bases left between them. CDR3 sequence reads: CASSFSADTIYF. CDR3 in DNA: TGTGCCAGCAGCTTTTCGGCAGACACCATATATTTT. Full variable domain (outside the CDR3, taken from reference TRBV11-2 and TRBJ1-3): EAGVAQSPRYKIIEKRQSVAFWCNPISGHATLYWYQQILGQGPKLLIQFQNNGVVDDSQLPKDRFSAERLKGVDSTLKIQPAKLEDSAVYLCASSFSADTIYFGEGSWLTVV.

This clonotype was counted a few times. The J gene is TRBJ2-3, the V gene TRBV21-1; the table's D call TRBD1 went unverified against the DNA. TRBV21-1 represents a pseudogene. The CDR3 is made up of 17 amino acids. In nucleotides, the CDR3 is TGTGCCAGCAGCACAAAAGGGGAAGGGAGAGGCACAGATACGCAGTATTTT. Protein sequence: CASSTKGEGRGTDTQYF.

CDR3 loop: CASSKQGAREQYF. The CDR3 coding sequence is TGTGCCAGCAGTAAACAGGGGGCGCGGGAGCAGTACTTC. The chain recombines TRBV27 with TRBJ2-7, with 9 bases that match TRBD1. Germline CDR1 and CDR2: MNHEY and SMNVEV (reference sequence). The CDR3 spans 13 residues. V shed 5 bases and J 7 bases; nucleotides not matched to a gene: 6.

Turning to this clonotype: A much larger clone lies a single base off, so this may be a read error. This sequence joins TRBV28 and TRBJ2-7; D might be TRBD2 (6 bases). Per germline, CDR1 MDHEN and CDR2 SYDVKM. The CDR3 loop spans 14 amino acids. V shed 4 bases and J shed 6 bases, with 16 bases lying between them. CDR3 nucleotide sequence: TGTGCCAGCAGTTACTCCAGACTAGATCGCGAGCAGTACTTC. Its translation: CASSYSRLDREQYF.

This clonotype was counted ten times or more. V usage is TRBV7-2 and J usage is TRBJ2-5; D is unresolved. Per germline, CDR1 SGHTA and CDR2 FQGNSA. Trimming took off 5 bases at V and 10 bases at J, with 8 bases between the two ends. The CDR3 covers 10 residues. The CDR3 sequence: CASSGVVQYF. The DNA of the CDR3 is TGTGCCAGCAGCGGAGTCGTCCAGTACTTC.

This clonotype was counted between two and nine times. Here the CDR3 reads CASKLHQPQHF. The CDR3 DNA follows: TGTGCCTCAAAATTGCACCAGCCCCAGCATTTT. This chain joins TRBV30 and TRBJ1-5, with no clear D. Germline CDR1 is GTSNPN and CDR2 is SVGIG (reference sequence). With 7 bases removed from V and 7 bases from J, the gap between germline ends came to 11 bases. The CDR3 loop spans 11 amino acids.

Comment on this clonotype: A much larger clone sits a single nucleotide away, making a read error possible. The DNA for the CDR3 is TGTGCCTGCAGTTTGAGGGGCGGGGGCTTCTATGGCTACACCTTC. Its protein is CACSLRGGGFYGYTF. This chain links TRBV27 with TRBJ1-2; a weak D match, TRBD1 (6 bases). The CDR3 has 15 amino acids. Germline V gene sequence: CDR1 MNHEY, CDR2 SMNVEV (reference sequence).

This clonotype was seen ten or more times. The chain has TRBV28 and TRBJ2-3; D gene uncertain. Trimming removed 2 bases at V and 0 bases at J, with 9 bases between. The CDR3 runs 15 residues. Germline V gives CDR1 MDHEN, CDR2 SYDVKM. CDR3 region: CASSLEVTSTDTQYF. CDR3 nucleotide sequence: TGTGCCAGCAGTTTAGAGGTGACTAGCACAGATACGCAGTATTTT. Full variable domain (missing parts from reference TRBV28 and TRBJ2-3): DVKVTQSSRYLVKRTGEKVFLECVQDMDHENMFWYRQDPGLGLRLIYFSYDVKMKEKGDIPEGYSVSREKKERFSLILESASTNQTSMYLCASSLEVTSTDTQYFGPGTRLTVL.

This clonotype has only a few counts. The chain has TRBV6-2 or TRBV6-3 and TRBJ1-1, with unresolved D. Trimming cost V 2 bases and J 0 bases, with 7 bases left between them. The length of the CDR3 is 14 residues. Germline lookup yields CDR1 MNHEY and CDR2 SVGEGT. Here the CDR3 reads CASSYTELNTEAFF. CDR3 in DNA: TGTGCCAGCAGTTACACTGAATTGAACACTGAAGCTTTCTTT.

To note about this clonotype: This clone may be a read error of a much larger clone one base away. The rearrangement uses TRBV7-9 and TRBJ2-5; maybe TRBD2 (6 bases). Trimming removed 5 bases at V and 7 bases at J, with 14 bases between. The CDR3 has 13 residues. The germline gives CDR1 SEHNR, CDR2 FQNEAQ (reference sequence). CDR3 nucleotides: TGTGCCAGCAGCCCGGGGGTAAAAGCGACCCAGTACTTC. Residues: CASSPGVKATQYF. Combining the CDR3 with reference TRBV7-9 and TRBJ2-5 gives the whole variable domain DTGVSQNPRHKITKRGQNVTFRCDPISEHNRLYWYRQTLGQGPEFLTYFQNEAQLEKSRLLSDRFSAERPKGSFSTLEIQRTEQGDSAMYLCASSPGVKATQYFGPGTRLLVL.

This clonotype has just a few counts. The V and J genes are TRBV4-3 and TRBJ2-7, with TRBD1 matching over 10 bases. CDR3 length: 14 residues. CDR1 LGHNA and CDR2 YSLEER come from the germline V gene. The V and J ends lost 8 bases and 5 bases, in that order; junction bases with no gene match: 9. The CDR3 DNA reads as TGCGCCAGCGGATACCGGGACAGGGGTAACGAGCAGTACTTC. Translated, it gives CASGYRDRGNEQYF.

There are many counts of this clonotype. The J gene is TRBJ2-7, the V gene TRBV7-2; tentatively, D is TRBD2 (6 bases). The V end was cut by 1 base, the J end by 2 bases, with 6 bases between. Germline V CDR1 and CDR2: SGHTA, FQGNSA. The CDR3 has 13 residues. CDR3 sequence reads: CASSLGLAYEQYF. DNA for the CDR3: TGTGCCAGCAGCTTAGGACTAGCCTACGAGCAGTACTTC.

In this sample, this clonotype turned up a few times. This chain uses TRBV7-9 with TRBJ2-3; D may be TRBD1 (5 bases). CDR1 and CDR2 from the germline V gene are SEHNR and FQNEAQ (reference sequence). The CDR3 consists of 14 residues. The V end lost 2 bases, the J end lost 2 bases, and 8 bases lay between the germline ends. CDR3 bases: TGTGCCAGCAGCTTACCGACAGCCACAGATACGCAGTATTTT. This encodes CASSLPTATDTQYF.

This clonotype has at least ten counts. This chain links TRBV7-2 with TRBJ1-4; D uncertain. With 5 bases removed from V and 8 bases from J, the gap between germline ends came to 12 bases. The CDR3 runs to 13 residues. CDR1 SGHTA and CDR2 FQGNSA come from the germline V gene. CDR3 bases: TGTGCCAGCAGCCCCCCCATTGGGGAAAAACTGTTTTTT. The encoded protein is CASSPPIGEKLFF.

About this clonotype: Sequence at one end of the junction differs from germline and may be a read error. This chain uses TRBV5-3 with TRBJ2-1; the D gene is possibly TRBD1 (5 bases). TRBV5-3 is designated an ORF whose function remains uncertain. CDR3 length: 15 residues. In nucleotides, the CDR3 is TGTGCCAGCAGCTTGGAACAGGTGGCCTACAATGAGCAGTTCTTC. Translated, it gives CASSLEQVAYNEQFF.

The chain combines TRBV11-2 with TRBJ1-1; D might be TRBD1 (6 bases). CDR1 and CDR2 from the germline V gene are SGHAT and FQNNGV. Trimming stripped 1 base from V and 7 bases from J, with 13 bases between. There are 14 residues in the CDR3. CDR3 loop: CASSLVDSGSEAFF. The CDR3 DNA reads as TGTGCCAGCAGCTTAGTGGACAGCGGAAGTGAAGCTTTCTTT.

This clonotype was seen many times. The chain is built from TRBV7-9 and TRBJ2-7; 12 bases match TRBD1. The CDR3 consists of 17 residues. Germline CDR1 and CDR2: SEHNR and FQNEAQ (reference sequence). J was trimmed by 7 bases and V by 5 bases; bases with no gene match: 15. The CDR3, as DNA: TGTGCCAGCAGCCTCCCGTCTTCCGGGACAGGGGGCCCTGAGCAGTACTTC. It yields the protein CASSLPSSGTGGPEQYF. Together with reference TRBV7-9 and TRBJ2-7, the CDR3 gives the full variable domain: DTGVSQNPRHKITKRGQNVTFRCDPISEHNRLYWYRQTLGQGPEFLTYFQNEAQLEKSRLLSDRFSAERPKGSFSTLEIQRTEQGDSAMYLCASSLPSSGTGGPEQYFGPGTRLTVT.

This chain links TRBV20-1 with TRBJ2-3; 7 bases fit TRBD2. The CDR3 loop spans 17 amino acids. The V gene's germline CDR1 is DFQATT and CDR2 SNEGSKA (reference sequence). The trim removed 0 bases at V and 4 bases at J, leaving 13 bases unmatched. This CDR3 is CSAREGITSVRADTQYF. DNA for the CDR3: TGCAGTGCTAGAGAGGGGATCACTAGCGTGAGGGCAGATACGCAGTATTTT.

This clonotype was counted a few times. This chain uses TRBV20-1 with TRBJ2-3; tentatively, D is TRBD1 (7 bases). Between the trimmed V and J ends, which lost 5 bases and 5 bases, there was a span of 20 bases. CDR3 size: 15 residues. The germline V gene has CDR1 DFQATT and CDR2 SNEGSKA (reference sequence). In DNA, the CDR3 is TGCAGTGCTGAAGGGAGGAGGGGGCCTGGAGATACGCAGTATTTT. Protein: CSAEGRRGPGDTQYF.

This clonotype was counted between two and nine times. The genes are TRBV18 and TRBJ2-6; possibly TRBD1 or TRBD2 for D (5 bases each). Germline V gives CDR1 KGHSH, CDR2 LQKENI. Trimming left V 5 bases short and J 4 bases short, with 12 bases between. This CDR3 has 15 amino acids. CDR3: CASSSGAVGANVLTF. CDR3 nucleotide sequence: TGTGCCAGCTCATCCGGGGCCGTAGGGGCCAACGTCCTGACTTTC.

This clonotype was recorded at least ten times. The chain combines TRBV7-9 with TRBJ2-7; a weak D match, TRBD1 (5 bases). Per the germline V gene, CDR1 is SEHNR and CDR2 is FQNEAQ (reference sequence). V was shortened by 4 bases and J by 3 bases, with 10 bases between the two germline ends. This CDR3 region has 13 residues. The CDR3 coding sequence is TGTGCCAGCAGCTACCCAGGGCACTACGAGCAGTACTTC. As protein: CASSYPGHYEQYF.

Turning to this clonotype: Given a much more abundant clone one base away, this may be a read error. CDR3 amino acids: CATSRFGQGARSNRPQHF. In DNA form, the CDR3 reads TGTGCCACCAGCAGATTTGGACAGGGGGCCAGGAGCAATCGGCCCCAGCATTTT. The V and J genes are TRBV15 and TRBJ1-5; 11 nucleotides align to TRBD1. The CDR3 loop spans 18 amino acids. Germline V gene data show CDR1 as LNHNV and CDR2 as YYDKDF (reference sequence).

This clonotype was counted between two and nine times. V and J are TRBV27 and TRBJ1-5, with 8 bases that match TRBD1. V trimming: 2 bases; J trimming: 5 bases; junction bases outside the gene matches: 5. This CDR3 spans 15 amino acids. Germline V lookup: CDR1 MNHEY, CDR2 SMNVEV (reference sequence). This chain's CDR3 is CASSLGRGLDQPQHF. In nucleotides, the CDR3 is TGTGCCAGCAGTTTAGGCAGGGGGCTGGATCAGCCCCAGCATTTT.